The rows below give T cell receptor beta chains drawn from one sample of a study of monozygotic twins with inflammatory bowel disease. TCRdb reworked the 5' RACE reads into one entry per CDR3 protein, no DNA. The table lists about 160,000 distinct CDR3 sequences. Sequencing was performed on blood. Receptors were obtained from a human donor with ulcerative colitis or Crohn's disease, or a healthy co-twin of an affected twin (not recorded which). The CDR3 runs from the conserved cysteine through the conserved F or W.

J gene,V gene,CDR3 protein
TRBJ1-1,TRBV7-8,CASSFSPNTEAFF
TRBJ2-1,TRBV4-3,CASSQESALHNEQFF
TRBJ2-1,TRBV3-1,CASSQDPALSSYNEQFF
TRBJ2-7,TRBV7-8,CASSGGSSTVSSSYEQYF
TRBJ1-1,TRBV12-3/TRBV12-4,CATSPPRGEDTEAFF
TRBJ2-5,TRBV5-4,CASSLRTGDQETQYF
TRBJ2-1,TRBV20-1,CSARDGTEFFSYNEQFF
TRBJ1-4,TRBV5-1,CASSSEGSNEKLFF
TRBJ1-2,TRBV12-3/TRBV12-4,CASSWDRDRGYTF
TRBJ2-5,TRBV12-3/TRBV12-4,CASSPGEETQYF
TRBJ2-3,TRBV18,CASSPSGRQDTQYF
TRBJ2-3,TRBV10-3,CAISIRDAGDDTQYF
TRBJ2-7,TRBV7-3,CASSPPYEQYF
TRBJ1-2,TRBV10-3,CAISSPGQGTNGYTF
TRBJ1-5,TRBV6-1,CASSESGALSQPQHF
TRBJ2-4,TRBV12-3/TRBV12-4,CASSSTLLEGKAKNIQYF
TRBJ2-1,TRBV10-3,CAITPKDSYNEQFF
TRBJ1-5,TRBV18,CASSPLASSNQPQHF
TRBJ2-1,TRBV6-2/TRBV6-3,CASSAGGNQFF
TRBJ1-5,TRBV3-1,CASSSTAQPQHF
TRBJ1-1,TRBV9,CASSIEGQGNTEAFF
TRBJ1-5,TRBV28,CASSFWDRNSNQPQHF
TRBJ2-1,TRBV7-7,CASSFSGGNNEQFF
TRBJ2-2,TRBV12-3/TRBV12-4,CASSRTGNTGELFF
TRBJ2-2,TRBV20-1,CSARSLGLPNTGELFF
TRBJ2-1,TRBV29-1,CGTSGNYNEQFF